Listed below are T cell receptor beta chains from one sample, sequenced in a study of CD8+ T cells in alopecia areata. Produced via immunoSEQ multiplex PCR; TCRdb's table is partial and in-frame only. The table shows 140,000 to 150,000 clones, with about 51% occurring only once. The sequencing here drew on CD4+ T cells sorted from blood, taken at week 0. Every receptor here comes from a human donor with alopecia areata. Each CDR3 is given with its conserved first and last residue. Fields, in order: V gene, J gene, clone size, D gene, CDR3 protein, CDR3 DNA. The D gene is left open where the match is weak. Rows give clone size only sometimes, using once, few, many, or a class for an expanded clone.

V: TRBV29-1
J: TRBJ1-1
size: few
D: -
CDR3: CSVGRNTEAFF
DNA: TGCAGCGTTGGTCGGAACACTGAAGCTTTCTTT

V: TRBV6-6
J: TRBJ1-2
size: -
D: -
CDR3: CASSYSIGDYTF
DNA: TGTGCCAGCAGTTACTCGATTGGTGACTACACCTTC

V: TRBV10-3
J: TRBJ1-2
size: -
D: -
CDR3: CAISRVNYGYTF
DNA: TGTGCCATCAGTAGGGTAAACTATGGCTACACCTTC

V: TRBV29-1
J: TRBJ1-1
size: -
D: -
CDR3: CSVDRYTEAFF
DNA: TGCAGCGTTGACAGGTACACTGAGGCTTTCTTT

V: TRBV7-9
J: TRBJ2-3
size: -
D: -
CDR3: CASSSTQSADTQYF
DNA: TGTGCCAGCAGCTCCACTCAGAGCGCAGATACGCAGTATTTT

V: TRBV25-1
J: TRBJ2-3
size: -
D: -
CDR3: CASSDSRVFTDTQYF
DNA: TGTGCCAGCAGTGACTCCCGGGTCTTCACAGATACGCAGTATTTT

V: TRBV6-5
J: TRBJ2-2
size: -
D: -
CDR3: CASSVVFAGELFF
DNA: TGTGCCAGCAGTGTCGTGTTTGCCGGGGAGCTGTTTTTT

V: TRBV5-1
J: TRBJ2-3
size: -
D: -
CDR3: CASSLNGLKADTQYF
DNA: TGCGCCAGCAGCTTGAACGGTCTAAAGGCAGATACGCAGTATTTT

V: TRBV29-1
J: TRBJ2-5
size: few
D: TRBD2
CDR3: CSARVAGGRETQYF
DNA: TGCAGCGCCCGGGTAGCGGGAGGACGAGAGACCCAGTACTTC

V: TRBV30
J: TRBJ2-7
size: few
D: -
CDR3: CAWSLGRSYEQYF
DNA: TGTGCCTGGAGTTTGGGTCGCTCCTACGAGCAGTACTTC

V: TRBV4-1
J: TRBJ2-7
size: -
D: TRBD2
CDR3: CASSQGTSVGRGYEQYF
DNA: TGCGCCAGCAGCCAAGGGACTAGCGTTGGAAGAGGCTACGAGCAGTACTTC

V: TRBV4-1
J: TRBJ1-4
size: few
D: -
CDR3: CASSQRRVTNEKLFF
DNA: TGCGCCAGCAGCCAGCGCCGGGTTACGAATGAAAAACTGTTTTTT

V: TRBV5-6
J: TRBJ1-2
size: -
D: -
CDR3: CASSIRTELPYGYTF
DNA: TGTGCCAGCAGCATACGGACAGAGCTCCCCTATGGCTACACCTTC

V: TRBV15
J: TRBJ2-2
size: few
D: -
CDR3: CATNPGEGELFF
DNA: TGTGCCACTAATCCAGGGGAGGGGGAGCTGTTTTTT

V: TRBV25-1
J: TRBJ2-7
size: once
D: TRBD1
CDR3: CASSEAGQGSEQYF
DNA: TGTGCCAGCAGTGAAGCTGGACAGGGGTCCGAGCAGTACTTC

V: TRBV5-1
J: TRBJ1-1
size: -
D: -
CDR3: CASSGGTGNTEAFF
DNA: TGCGCCAGCAGCGGAGGGACGGGGAACACTGAAGCTTTCTTT

V: TRBV5-6
J: TRBJ1-4
size: few
D: -
CDR3: CASSWRSGGSNEKLFF
DNA: TGTGCCAGCAGCTGGAGGTCGGGGGGTTCCAATGAAAAACTGTTTTTT

V: TRBV29-1
J: TRBJ1-2
size: -
D: -
CDR3: CSAGEGYTF
DNA: TGCAGCGCGGGAGAGGGCTACACCTTC

V: TRBV10-3
J: TRBJ2-2
size: -
D: -
CDR3: CATRDTRGELFF
DNA: TGTGCCACCAGGGACACTAGAGGGGAGCTGTTTTTT

V: TRBV2
J: TRBJ1-2
size: -
D: TRBD1
CDR3: CASSPDRGDGYTF
DNA: TGTGCCAGCAGCCCCGACAGGGGGGATGGCTACACCTTC

V: TRBV30
J: TRBJ2-7
size: -
D: -
CDR3: CAWSRAWEQYF
DNA: TGTGCCTGGAGTCGGGCTTGGGAGCAGTACTTC

V: TRBV27
J: TRBJ2-7
size: -
D: -
CDR3: CASSSRGEQYF
DNA: TGTGCCAGCAGCTCCCGGGGCGAGCAGTACTTC